The 16 T cell receptor beta chains below all came from one sample that was sequenced in a study of blood T cell repertoires in COVID-19. The protocol was immunoSEQ multiplex PCR, while the TCRdb copy is restricted to in-frame clones and leaves out a portion. The data show around 140,000 clones, 87% seen once. Specimen: peripheral blood. These receptors came from a man over 45 who had recovered from COVID-19.

V usage is TRBV18 and J usage is TRBJ1-2; TRBD1 might be the D (6 bases). The V and J ends lost 2 bases and 3 bases respectively, with 16 bases between them. CDR1 and CDR2 (germline): KGHSH, LQKENI. The CDR3 sequence is 16 residues long. The CDR3 DNA follows: TGTGCCAGCTCACCAGGGGGCGCGATCTCGGACTATGGCTACACCTTC. It encodes CASSPGGAISDYGYTF.

The rearrangement joins TRBV19 to TRBJ1-1; weak D call: TRBD1 (6 bases). V lost 5 bases and J 7 bases, leaving 8 bases between the germline ends. Germline V lookup: CDR1 LNHDA, CDR2 SQIVND (reference sequence). CDR3 length equals 11 residues. This CDR3 is CASSPGDEAFF. In DNA, the CDR3 is TGTGCCAGTAGTCCAGGGGATGAAGCTTTCTTT.

The chain is built from TRBV19 and TRBJ2-1; 9 bases match TRBD1. Germline CDR1 is LNHDA and CDR2 is SQIVND (reference sequence). This CDR3 has 13 residues. V lost 5 bases and J lost 9; bases outside the gene matches: 5. The CDR3 bases are TGTGCCAGTAGTGCGGGACAGGGAATTGAGCAGTTCTTC. Translation gives CASSAGQGIEQFF.

This clone was detected once. The chain employs TRBV6-2 or TRBV6-3 and TRBJ2-1; 7 nucleotides agree with TRBD2. The CDR3 is 20 residues long. Trimming at V came to 0 bases and at J to 4 bases, leaving 18 bases not matched to a gene. Germline V gives CDR1 MNHEY, CDR2 SVGEGT. The CDR3 nucleotides read TGTGCCAGCAGTTACTCGATCCAAAGATCGGCGGGGGACCAATACAATGAGCAGTTCTTC. Translating gives CASSYSIQRSAGDQYNEQFF.

The chain uses TRBV4-2 and TRBJ2-7; the match to TRBD2 covers 8 bases. The germline gives CDR1 LGHNA, CDR2 YNFKEQ. This CDR3 region has 13 residues. The V gene end was trimmed by 4 bases and the J gene end by 2 bases; junction bases not matched to a gene: 1. CDR3 sequence reads: CASSPGGAYEQYF. The CDR3 DNA sequence: TGTGCCAGCAGCCCCGGGGGGGCCTACGAGCAGTACTTC.

The chain recombines TRBV11-2 with TRBJ2-7; 9 bases agree with TRBD1. Germline CDR1 and CDR2: SGHAT and FQNNGV. The trim removed 5 bases at V and 4 bases at J, leaving 6 bases unmatched. CDR3 size: 14 residues. The CDR3, as DNA: TGTGCCAGCAGCCACGGACAGGGGTTGTACGAGCAGTACTTC. It encodes CASSHGQGLYEQYF.

V and J are TRBV9 and TRBJ2-1, with 14 positions matching TRBD2. Trimming at V came to 3 bases and at J to 0 bases, leaving 5 bases not matched to a gene. In germline, CDR1 is SGDLS, CDR2 YYNGEE. CDR3 length: 18 amino acids. CDR3 sequence reads: CASSETSGGASSYNEQFF. In nucleotides, the CDR3 is TGTGCCAGCAGCGAGACTAGCGGGGGGGCCAGCTCCTACAATGAGCAGTTCTTC.

J is TRBJ2-6 and V is TRBV19; D perhaps matches TRBD2 (6 bases). The CDR3 has 17 residues. Germline CDR1 is LNHDA and CDR2 is SQIVND (reference sequence). V lost 5 bases and J 0 bases, leaving 14 bases between the germline ends. CDR3 nucleotides: TGTGCCAGTAGTGGAGGGACGCCGAGCTCTGGGGCCAACGTCCTGACTTTC. Its translation is CASSGGTPSSGANVLTF.

DNA of the CDR3: TGTGCCAGCAGCAGCAGGACAGGGGGTAGCTATGGCTACACCTTC. This sequence encodes CASSSRTGGSYGYTF. The chain uses TRBV5-4 and TRBJ1-2; 10 bases are a match to TRBD1. Germline values: CDR1 SGHNT, CDR2 YYREEE (reference sequence). The V gene end was trimmed by 4 bases and the J gene end by 4 bases; junction bases not matched to a gene: 7. CDR3 size: 15 residues.

The V and J genes are TRBV15 and TRBJ1-2, with D unresolved. CDR3 length: 14 amino acids. Trimming took off 1 base at V and 8 bases at J, with 14 bases between the two ends. CDR1 and CDR2 (germline): LNHNV, YYDKDF (reference sequence). The CDR3 region has the DNA TGTGCCACCAGCAGAGGCGGGGTTCAGGACGGCTACACCTTC. This codes for CATSRGGVQDGYTF. Variable domain in full (rest from reference TRBV15 and TRBJ1-2): DAMVIQNPRYQVTQFGKPVTLSCSQTLNHNVMYWYQQKSSQAPKLLFHYYDKDFNNEADTPDNFQSRRPNTSFCFLDIRSPGLGDTAMYLCATSRGGVQDGYTFGSGTRLTVV.

The chain links TRBV18 to TRBJ1-6; D is uncertain. The V and J ends lost 0 bases and 7 bases respectively, with 10 bases between them. The CDR3 length is 15 residues. CDR1 and CDR2 (germline): KGHSH, LQKENI. CDR3 in amino acids: CASSPPPGRNSPLHF. The CDR3 coding sequence is TGTGCCAGCTCACCACCGCCGGGTAGGAATTCACCCCTCCACTTT.

J is TRBJ1-2 and V is TRBV5-1, with D unclear. This CDR3 is built from 14 residues. The V gene lost 5 bases and the J gene lost 7 bases, with 18 bases spanning the gap. The germline CDR1 and CDR2 sequences are SGHRS and YFSETQ. The CDR3 bases are TGCGCCAGCAGTCCGGACGCGGGAGCGGTTGGCTACACCTTC. Translating it yields CASSPDAGAVGYTF.

The chain links TRBV5-1 to TRBJ2-3, with TRBD2 identical over 8 bases. The CDR3 contains 15 residues. With V trimmed by 6 bases and J by 2 bases, 8 bases remained unmatched. The germline CDR1 and CDR2 sequences are SGHRS and YFSETQ. CDR3 loop: CASIERGFDTDTQYF. CDR3 bases: TGCGCCAGCATAGAGCGGGGGTTTGACACAGATACGCAGTATTTT.

V is TRBV7-8 and J is TRBJ1-3; no clear D. V was shortened by 3 bases and J by 0 bases, with 12 bases between the two germline ends. Germline V CDR1 and CDR2: SGHVS, FQNEAQ. This CDR3 has 16 residues. CDR3 nucleotide sequence: TGTGCCAGCAGCTTTAAGTCGCAGTACTCTGGAAACACCATATATTTT. The encoded protein is CASSFKSQYSGNTIYF.

This clone was seen only once. The chain employs TRBV6-1 and TRBJ1-5, with TRBD1 matching 8 bases. J was trimmed by 7 bases and V by 3 bases; bases with no gene match: 2. The CDR3 runs to 13 residues. Germline V CDR1 and CDR2: MNHNS, SASEGT. The CDR3 bases are TGTGCCAGCAGTGACGACAGGGGCCAGCCCCAGCATTTT. Its translation is CASSDDRGQPQHF.

The chain uses TRBV19 and TRBJ1-1, with D perhaps matching TRBD1 (6 bases). With 1 base removed from V and 3 bases from J, the gap between germline ends came to 15 bases. The CDR3 sequence is 16 residues long. CDR1 and CDR2 from the germline V gene are LNHDA and SQIVND (reference sequence). CDR3 coding DNA: TGTGCCAGTAGTATAGTTTTTTCAGGGGCTGACACTGAAGCTTTCTTT. It codes for CASSIVFSGADTEAFF.